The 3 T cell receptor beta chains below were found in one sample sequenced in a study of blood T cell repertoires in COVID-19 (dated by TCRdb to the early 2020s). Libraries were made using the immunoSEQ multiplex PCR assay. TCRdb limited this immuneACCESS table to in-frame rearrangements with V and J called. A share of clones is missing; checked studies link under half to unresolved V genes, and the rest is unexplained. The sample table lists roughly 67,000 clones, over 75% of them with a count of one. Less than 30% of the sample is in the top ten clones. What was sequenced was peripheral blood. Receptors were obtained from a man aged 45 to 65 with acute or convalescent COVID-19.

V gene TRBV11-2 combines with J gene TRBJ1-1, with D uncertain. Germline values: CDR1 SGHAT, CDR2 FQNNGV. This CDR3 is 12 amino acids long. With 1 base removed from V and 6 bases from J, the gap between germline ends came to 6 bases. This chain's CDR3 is CASSLVKPEAFF. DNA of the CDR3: TGTGCCAGCAGCTTAGTAAAGCCTGAAGCTTTCTTT.

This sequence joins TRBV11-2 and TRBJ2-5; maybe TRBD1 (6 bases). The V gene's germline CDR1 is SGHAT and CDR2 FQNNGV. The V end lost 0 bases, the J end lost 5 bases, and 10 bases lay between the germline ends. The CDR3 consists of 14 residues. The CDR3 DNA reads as TGTGCCAGCAGCTTAGAAGTAACAGGGGAGACCCAGTACTTC. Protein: CASSLEVTGETQYF.

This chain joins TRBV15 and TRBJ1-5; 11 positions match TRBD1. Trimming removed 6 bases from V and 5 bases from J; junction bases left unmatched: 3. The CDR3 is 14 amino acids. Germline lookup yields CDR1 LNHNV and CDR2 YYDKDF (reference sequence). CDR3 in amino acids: CATSPGQGDQPQHF. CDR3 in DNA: TGTGCCACCAGTCCGGGACAGGGGGATCAGCCCCAGCATTTT.